Following are 25 T cell receptor beta chains from one sample sequenced in a study of blood T cell repertoires in COVID-19. The data were produced by immunoSEQ multiplex PCR, yet TCRdb's version contains in-frame clones alone and is incomplete. The repertoire holds about 210,000 clones, with under 90% as singletons. Source material: PBMCs or T cells enriched from blood (not recorded which). The origin of the receptors is a woman aged 45-65 years with acute COVID-19.

This clone was counted a single time. The V call is TRBV19, the J call TRBJ1-3; 10 bases are shared with TRBD1. Trimming cost V 10 bases and J 7 bases; bases outside gene matches: 13. CDR1 LNHDA and CDR2 SQIVND come from the germline V gene (reference sequence). The CDR3 is 15 amino acids. The CDR3 region is CATVAGQGRPNTIYF. The CDR3 nucleotides read TGTGCCACCGTCGCGGGACAGGGGAGGCCCAACACCATATATTTT. Full variable domain (outside the CDR3, taken from reference TRBV19 and TRBJ1-3): DGGITQSPKYLFRKEGQNVTLSCEQNLNHDAMYWYRQDPGQGLRLIYYSQIVNDFQKGDIAEGYSVSREKKESFPLTVTSAQKNPTAFYLCATVAGQGRPNTIYFGEGSWLTVV.

The chain recombines TRBV27 with TRBJ1-3; 7 positions agree with TRBD1. The length of the CDR3 is 15 residues. CDR1 and CDR2 (germline): MNHEY, SMNVEV (reference sequence). Unmatched junction bases numbered 9, after V lost 5 bases and J lost 5 bases. Here the CDR3 DNA reads TGTGCCAGCAGTCCATCGACAGGGTACAGAAACACCATATATTTT. Translated, it gives CASSPSTGYRNTIYF.

The chain carries TRBV28 and TRBJ2-1, with 8 bases fitting TRBD2. The CDR3 contains 20 residues. After removal of 6 bases from V and 0 bases from J, the junction contained 19 bases not matched to a gene. Germline V gene data show CDR1 as MDHEN and CDR2 as SYDVKM. In DNA, the CDR3 is TGTGCCAGCAGCGGGAGAAGGAGTAGCGGGATGTCGAGCTCCTACAATGAGCAGTTCTTC. Protein sequence: CASSGRRSSGMSSSYNEQFF.

The gene calls are TRBV28 and TRBJ1-2; TRBD1 matches 9 bases. The CDR3 extends over 15 amino acids. Germline trimming cut 5 bases from V and 4 bases from J; bases unmatched to any gene: 8. Germline V gives CDR1 MDHEN, CDR2 SYDVKM. CDR3 residues: CASSNRDRATYGYTF. In nucleotides, the CDR3 is TGTGCCAGCAGTAACCGGGACAGGGCAACCTATGGCTACACCTTC.

The table lists this clone with a few counts. The chain employs TRBV19 and TRBJ2-2, with 14 bases matching TRBD2. The CDR3 loop spans 20 amino acids. Germline V gene lookup returns CDR1 LNHDA and CDR2 SQIVND (reference sequence). V lost 3 bases, J lost 3 bases, and 12 bases stayed unmatched. As DNA, the CDR3 is TGTGCCAGTAGTATCGCCTTTAGACTAGCGGGAGGGCCAGACACCGGGGAGCTGTTTTTT. This gives the protein CASSIAFRLAGGPDTGELFF.

This clone turned up a few times. This sequence joins TRBV2 and TRBJ2-5, with TRBD2 matching over 8 bases. There are 14 residues in the CDR3. Germline CDR1 SNHLY, CDR2 FYNNEI. V lost 5 bases, J lost 5 bases, and 7 bases stayed unmatched. The CDR3 nucleotides read TGTGCCAGCAGTCCGACTAGCGTCGGGGAGACCCAGTACTTC. As protein: CASSPTSVGETQYF.

CDR3 amino acids: CASSQVGWGQGVRGYTF. For the CDR3, the DNA is TGTGCCAGCAGCCAAGTGGGGTGGGGACAGGGAGTCCGGGGCTACACCTTC. The chain has TRBV3-1 (or the pseudogene TRBV3-2) and TRBJ1-2; 9 bases map to TRBD1. Losses at the gene ends were 1 base for V and 8 bases for J; bases not matched to a gene: 14. The germline V gene encodes CDR1 LGHDT and CDR2 YNNKEL (reference sequence). This CDR3 spans 17 amino acids.

The chain recombines TRBV28 with TRBJ1-1; D perhaps matches TRBD1 (5 bases). Between the trimmed V and J ends, which lost 3 bases and 10 bases, there was a span of 15 bases. This CDR3 contains 13 residues. Per the germline V gene, CDR1 is MDHEN and CDR2 is SYDVKM. The CDR3 is CASSFSRRGGAFF. For the CDR3, the DNA is TGTGCCAGCAGTTTTAGTCGAAGGGGAGGAGCTTTCTTT.

The chain employs TRBV7-2 and TRBJ2-1; D remains unclear. This CDR3 region has 12 residues. V lost 5 bases to trimming and J lost 3 bases, with 5 bases between them. Per germline, CDR1 SGHTA and CDR2 FQGNSA. This chain's CDR3 is CASSRVYNEQFF. The DNA for the CDR3 is TGTGCCAGCAGCCGCGTCTACAATGAGCAGTTCTTC.

V and J are TRBV6-5 and TRBJ2-7, with D perhaps TRBD1 (6 bases). Germline assignment: CDR1 MNHEY and CDR2 SVGAGI. The CDR3 is 14 amino acids. V was cut by 6 bases and J by 3 bases, with 15 bases left in between. Here the CDR3 reads CASSQRGLSYEQYF. The CDR3 DNA sequence: TGTGCCAGCAGCCAGAGGGGGTTAAGCTACGAGCAGTACTTC.

The CDR3 bases are TGTGCCAGCAACCCCTGGACAGGGGGGTTCAATGGCTACACCTTC. It translates to CASNPWTGGFNGYTF. V and J are TRBV6-2 or TRBV6-3 and TRBJ1-2, with 10 nucleotides matching TRBD1. V shed 7 bases and J 6 bases; nucleotides not matched to a gene: 11. From germline, CDR1 is MNHEY and CDR2 SVGEGT. The CDR3 is 15 residues long.

This clone is a singleton in its sample. The CDR3 bases are TGTGCCAGCAGCTGGACAGGGGGTTTGATCGGCACAGATACGCAGTATTTT. Translation: CASSWTGGLIGTDTQYF. The chain uses TRBV7-2 and TRBJ2-3; 10 nucleotides agree with TRBD1. CDR3 length: 17 residues. Germline V gene lookup returns CDR1 SGHTA and CDR2 FQGNSA. The J segment lost 1 base and the V segment lost 4 bases, leaving 8 bases of the junction unmatched.

The chain joins TRBV14 to TRBJ2-5, with 9 bases aligning to TRBD1. The CDR3 sequence is 14 residues long. CDR1 and CDR2 (germline): SGHDN, FVKESK. Trimming cost V 5 bases and J 6 bases; bases outside gene matches: 7. In nucleotides, the CDR3 is TGTGCCAGCAGCGTGACAGGGGGTGGAAAGACCCAGTACTTC. This sequence encodes CASSVTGGGKTQYF.

This clone was observed once. The chain uses TRBV19 and TRBJ1-4; a possible D gene is TRBD1 (5 bases). Germline assignment: CDR1 LNHDA and CDR2 SQIVND (reference sequence). V was shortened by 4 bases and J by 8 bases, with 11 bases between the two germline ends. The CDR3 extends over 13 amino acids. Here the CDR3 reads CASSTAGWEKLFF. In DNA form, the CDR3 reads TGTGCCAGTAGTACCGCAGGGTGGGAAAAACTGTTTTTT.

The chain joins TRBV3-1 (or the pseudogene TRBV3-2) to TRBJ2-7, with TRBD1 identical over 8 bases. J was trimmed by 4 bases and V by 0 bases; bases with no gene match: 8. CDR1 and CDR2 from the germline V gene are LGHDT and YNNKEL (reference sequence). This CDR3 is 16 amino acids long. In nucleotides, the CDR3 is TGTGCCAGCAGCCAAGATGGAGGACAGGGTAAGTACGAGCAGTACTTC. Translation gives CASSQDGGQGKYEQYF.

CDR3 coding DNA: TGTGCCAGTAGTGAAATACAGGTTAACAATGAGCAGTTCTTC. This sequence encodes CASSEIQVNNEQFF. V usage is TRBV19 and J usage is TRBJ2-1; maybe TRBD1 (5 bases). CDR1 and CDR2 (germline): LNHDA, SQIVND (reference sequence). The CDR3 is made up of 14 amino acids. Between the trimmed V and J ends, which lost 5 bases and 5 bases, there was a span of 13 bases.

The CDR3 nucleotides read TGTGCCAGTACGAGCGGGAGGGCCGGAAGGACGAACACCGGGGAGCTGTTTTTT. Its translation is CASTSGRAGRTNTGELFF. The rearrangement links TRBV19 to TRBJ2-2; 10 bases are a match to TRBD2. J lost 0 bases, V lost 7 bases, and 11 bases had no gene match. This CDR3 is 18 amino acids long. Looked up from germline, CDR1 is LNHDA and CDR2 is SQIVND (reference sequence).

The rearrangement links TRBV5-1 to TRBJ2-5; TRBD2 agrees at 7 bases. Trimming took 2 bases from V and 3 from J; bases not matched to a gene: 4. Germline loops: CDR1 SGHRS, CDR2 YFSETQ. CDR3 length: 14 residues. DNA for the CDR3: TGCGCCAGCAGCTTTGGCGGGAGTGAAGAGACCCAGTACTTC. This translates into CASSFGGSEETQYF.

This clone was picked up a small number of times. V is TRBV28 and J is TRBJ2-1, with 8 bases matching TRBD2. Looked up from germline, CDR1 is MDHEN and CDR2 is SYDVKM. V gave up 4 bases and J gave up 9 bases; unmatched junction bases: 2. CDR3 length: 12 residues. The CDR3 DNA is TGTGCCAGCAGTTCGGGACTAGTTGAGCAGTTCTTC. Its translation is CASSSGLVEQFF.

This chain links TRBV7-2 with TRBJ2-7; TRBD1 aligns across 9 bases. The CDR3 sequence is 14 residues long. Per the germline V gene, CDR1 is SGHTA and CDR2 is FQGNSA. Trimming took 5 bases from V and 2 from J; bases not matched to a gene: 4. CDR3 loop: CASSARQGAYEQYF. CDR3 nucleotides: TGTGCCAGCAGCGCCAGACAGGGGGCCTACGAGCAGTACTTC.

The rearrangement joins TRBV6-2 or TRBV6-3 to TRBJ1-2, with 10 positions matching TRBD1. J was trimmed by 4 bases and V by 5 bases; bases with no gene match: 7. Germline values: CDR1 MNHEY, CDR2 SVGEGT. This CDR3 is built from 15 residues. The CDR3 coding sequence is TGTGCCAGCAGTGACCGGACAGGGGGGAGCTATGGCTACACCTTC. Protein: CASSDRTGGSYGYTF.

V is TRBV6-5 and J is TRBJ2-7; 12 nucleotides line up with TRBD1. CDR3 length: 14 amino acids. The germline V gene encodes CDR1 MNHEY and CDR2 SVGAGI. J gave up 6 bases and V 6 bases, and 6 bases lay outside the gene matches. CDR3: CASRLGTGGIEQYF. The CDR3 DNA reads TGTGCCAGCAGACTGGGGACAGGGGGCATCGAGCAGTACTTC.

The chain links TRBV7-9 to TRBJ2-7; the match to TRBD1 covers 9 bases. The CDR3 extends over 15 amino acids. Per the germline V gene, CDR1 is SEHNR and CDR2 is FQNEAQ (reference sequence). The V and J ends lost 5 bases and 3 bases, in that order; junction bases with no gene match: 8. The DNA of the CDR3 is TGTGCCAGCAGCCCCCGGGACAGGGATCTCTACGAGCAGTACTTC. Encoded protein: CASSPRDRDLYEQYF.

The genes are TRBV28 and TRBJ2-7; 7 bases agree with TRBD1. The CDR3 is made up of 13 amino acids. V shed 5 bases, J shed 7 bases, and the junction held 8 bases outside the gene matches. Germline V gene sequence: CDR1 MDHEN, CDR2 SYDVKM. CDR3 DNA sequence: TGTGCCAGCAGTATCGGGACAGTGAGGGAGCAGTACTTC. Translation: CASSIGTVREQYF.

The V gene is TRBV14, the J gene TRBJ2-1, with TRBD1 matching 7 bases. V lost 2 bases to trimming and J lost 10 bases; unmatched junction nucleotides: 14. This CDR3 comprises 16 residues. Germline CDR1 reads SGHDN; CDR2 reads FVKESK. The CDR3 DNA follows: TGTGCCAGCAGCCAAACGACAGGGCCCTCTCCAGGCGAGCAGTTCTTC. Translation: CASSQTTGPSPGEQFF.